The subject of this entry is one TCR beta chain. The record originates from a study of blood T cell repertoires in COVID-19. Overall study: COVID-19 samples, acute and convalescent, were from the United States, Italy and Spain. T cells, B-cell-depleted T cells, or PBMCs provided the cDNA or gDNA that served as material.

J gave up 4 bases and V 1 base, and 2 bases lay outside the gene matches. Germline CDR1 LGHDT, CDR2 YNNKEL (reference sequence). There are 14 residues in the CDR3. Authors' data handling: Estimation of nucleated cell counts was performed using reference gene primer amplification. Sequencing was performed with immunoSEQ multiplex PCR; in TCRdb, only in-frame clones are kept and a portion is missing. The D gene and trimming were derived from the DNA, and the V and J assignments and clone size from that table. The sample carries over 300,000 clones, around 88% recorded once. The chain carries TRBV3-1 (or the pseudogene TRBV3-2) and TRBJ1-2; 8 bases align to TRBD1. Specimen: peripheral blood. The sequence was collected from a woman aged 50 to 60 with acute or convalescent COVID-19. CDR3 nucleotides: TGTGCCAGCAGCCAAGTTGGGACAGGCTATGGCTACACCTTC. Translation: CASSQVGTGYGYTF.